This T cell receptor beta chain is drawn from a study of T cells in Graves' hyperthyroidism and ophthalmopathy. Study results and limitations: Ophthalmopathy, which appeared later, was predicted by the model a median 6.5 months before onset. Classification by a 13 V-J model distinguished ophthalmopathy from stable hyperthyroidism.

Patients showing uncontrolled infection, other autoimmune disease, pregnancy or lactation were ineligible. The table lists this clonotype with many counts. Its antigen is unidentified. The junction differs from germline at one of its ends, possibly a read error. The CDR3 is 16 amino acids. Looked up from germline, CDR1 is SNHLY and CDR2 is FYNNEI. Amplification of TCR beta CDR3 regions used RNA as the template. Using the HTBI primer set, a first-round RT-PCR was run on the TCR CDR3. Via MiXCR, TCRdb re-called the multiplex PCR reads, giving one row per CDR3 protein. This sample has about 700,000 distinct CDR3 sequences, with approximately 14% found just once.

Sequenced sample: blood. The TCR sequence derives from a young woman with Graves' hyperthyroidism. The V gene is TRBV2, the J gene TRBJ2-1, with TRBD2 matching 14 bases. In DNA, the CDR3 is TGTGCCAGCAGGGGACTAGCGGGAGAGGCCTACAATAAGCAGTTCTTC. It translates to CASRGLAGEAYNKQFF.